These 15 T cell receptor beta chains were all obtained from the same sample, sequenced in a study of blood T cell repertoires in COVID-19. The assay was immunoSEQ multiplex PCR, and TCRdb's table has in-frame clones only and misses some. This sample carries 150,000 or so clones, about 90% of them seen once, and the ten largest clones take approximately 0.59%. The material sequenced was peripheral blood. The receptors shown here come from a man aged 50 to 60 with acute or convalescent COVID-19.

DNA of the CDR3: TGTGCCAGCAGTGCGGGACTGAATTCACCCCTCCACTTT. Its translation: CASSAGLNSPLHF. V is TRBV2 and J is TRBJ1-6, with D maybe TRBD1 (5 bases). This CDR3 is built from 13 residues. The V end lost 4 bases, the J end lost 7 bases, and 8 bases lay between the germline ends. The germline V gene has CDR1 SNHLY and CDR2 FYNNEI.

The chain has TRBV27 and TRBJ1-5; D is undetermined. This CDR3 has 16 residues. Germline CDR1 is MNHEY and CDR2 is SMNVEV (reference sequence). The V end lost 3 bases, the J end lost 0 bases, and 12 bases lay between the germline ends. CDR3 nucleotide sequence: TGTGCCAGCAGTTTTTGGAGTCCCGGTAGCAATCAGCCCCAGCATTTT. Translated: CASSFWSPGSNQPQHF.

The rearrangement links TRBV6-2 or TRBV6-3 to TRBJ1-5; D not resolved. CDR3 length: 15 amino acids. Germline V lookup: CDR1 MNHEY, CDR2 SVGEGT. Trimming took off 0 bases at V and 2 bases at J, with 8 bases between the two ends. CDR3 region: CASSYSREGNQPQHF. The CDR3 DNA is TGTGCCAGCAGTTACTCGAGAGAGGGCAATCAGCCCCAGCATTTT.

The CDR3 DNA follows: TGTGCCAGCAGTTCCCCCAGGGGTGGGCGGGGGTCCTACAATGAGCAGTTCTTC. This encodes CASSSPRGGRGSYNEQFF. The chain employs TRBV28 and TRBJ2-1, with D perhaps TRBD2 (7 bases). Germline V lookup: CDR1 MDHEN, CDR2 SYDVKM. V lost 4 bases and J 1 base, leaving 20 bases between the germline ends. The CDR3 covers 18 residues.

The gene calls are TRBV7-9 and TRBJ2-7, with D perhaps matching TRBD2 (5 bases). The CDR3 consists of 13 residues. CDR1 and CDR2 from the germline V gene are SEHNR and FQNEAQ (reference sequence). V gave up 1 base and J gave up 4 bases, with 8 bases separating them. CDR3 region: CASSLGERYEQYF. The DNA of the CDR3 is TGTGCCAGCAGCTTAGGGGAGAGATACGAGCAGTACTTC. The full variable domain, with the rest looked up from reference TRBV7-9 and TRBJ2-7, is DTGVSQNPRHKITKRGQNVTFRCDPISEHNRLYWYRQTLGQGPEFLTYFQNEAQLEKSRLLSDRFSAERPKGSFSTLEIQRTEQGDSAMYLCASSLGERYEQYFGPGTRLTVT.

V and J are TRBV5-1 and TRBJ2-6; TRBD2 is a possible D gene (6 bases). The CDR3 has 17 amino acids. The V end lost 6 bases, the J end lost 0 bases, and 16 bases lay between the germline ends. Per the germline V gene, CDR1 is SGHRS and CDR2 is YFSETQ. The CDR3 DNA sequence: TGCGCCAGCACGGGAGAACACCCGAGCTCTGGGGCCAACGTCCTGACTTTC. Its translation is CASTGEHPSSGANVLTF. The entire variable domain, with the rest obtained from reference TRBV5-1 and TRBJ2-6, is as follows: KAGVTQTPRYLIKTRGQQVTLSCSPISGHRSVSWYQQTPGQGLQFLFEYFSETQRNKGNFPGRFSGRQFSNSRSEMNVSTLELGDSALYLCASTGEHPSSGANVLTFGAGSRLTVL.

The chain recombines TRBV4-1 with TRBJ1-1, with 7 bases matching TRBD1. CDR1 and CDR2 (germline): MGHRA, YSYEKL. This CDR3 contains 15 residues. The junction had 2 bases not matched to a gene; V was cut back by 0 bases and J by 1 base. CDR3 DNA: TGCGCCAGCAGCCAAGATTACAGGGGGAACACTGAAGCTTTCTTT. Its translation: CASSQDYRGNTEAFF.

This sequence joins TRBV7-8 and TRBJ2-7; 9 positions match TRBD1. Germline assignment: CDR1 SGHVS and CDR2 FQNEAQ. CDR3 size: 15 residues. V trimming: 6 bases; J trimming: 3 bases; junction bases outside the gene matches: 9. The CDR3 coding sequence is TGTGCCAGCAGTCGGTTCCGGGACAGGGACTACGAGCAGTACTTC. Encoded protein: CASSRFRDRDYEQYF.

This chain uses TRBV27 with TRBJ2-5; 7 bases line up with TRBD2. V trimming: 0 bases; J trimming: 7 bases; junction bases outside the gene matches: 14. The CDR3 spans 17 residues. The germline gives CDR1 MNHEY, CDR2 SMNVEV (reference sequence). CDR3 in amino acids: CASSLSAGRLAEGTQYF. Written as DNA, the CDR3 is TGTGCCAGCAGTTTATCGGCAGGGCGGCTAGCGGAGGGGACCCAGTACTTC.

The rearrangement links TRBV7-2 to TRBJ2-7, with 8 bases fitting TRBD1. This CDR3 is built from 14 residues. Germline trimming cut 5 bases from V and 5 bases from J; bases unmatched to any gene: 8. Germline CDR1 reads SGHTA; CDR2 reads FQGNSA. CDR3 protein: CASSPQGARNEQYF. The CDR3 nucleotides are TGTGCCAGCAGCCCCCAGGGGGCGAGGAACGAGCAGTACTTC.

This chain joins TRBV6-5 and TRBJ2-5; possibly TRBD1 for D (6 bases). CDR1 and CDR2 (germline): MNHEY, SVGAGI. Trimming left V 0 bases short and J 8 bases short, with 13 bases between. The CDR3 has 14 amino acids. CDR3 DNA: TGTGCCAGCAGTTACTCGCAAGGGACAAGAACCCAGTACTTC. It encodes CASSYSQGTRTQYF.

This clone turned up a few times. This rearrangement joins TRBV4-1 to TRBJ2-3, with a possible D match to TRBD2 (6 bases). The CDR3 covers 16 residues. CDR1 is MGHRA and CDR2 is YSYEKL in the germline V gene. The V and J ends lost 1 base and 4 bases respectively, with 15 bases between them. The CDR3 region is CASSQVGLGEADTQYF. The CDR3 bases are TGCGCCAGCAGCCAAGTGGGGCTAGGGGAGGCAGATACGCAGTATTTT.

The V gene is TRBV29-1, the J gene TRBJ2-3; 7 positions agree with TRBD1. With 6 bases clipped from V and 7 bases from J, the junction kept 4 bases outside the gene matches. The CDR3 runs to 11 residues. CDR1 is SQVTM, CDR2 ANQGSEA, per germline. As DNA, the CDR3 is TGCAGCGTGTACAGGGGCTATACGCAGTATTTT. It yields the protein CSVYRGYTQYF.

The CDR3 sequence: CASSVQGTNTGELFF. CDR3 nucleotide sequence: TGTGCCAGCAGTGTACAGGGAACGAACACCGGGGAGCTGTTTTTT. This chain joins TRBV25-1 and TRBJ2-2, with a possible D match to TRBD1 (6 bases). The germline CDR1 and CDR2 sequences are MGHDK and SYGVNS. This CDR3 contains 15 residues. V was clipped by 4 bases and J by 0 bases, with 9 bases between them.

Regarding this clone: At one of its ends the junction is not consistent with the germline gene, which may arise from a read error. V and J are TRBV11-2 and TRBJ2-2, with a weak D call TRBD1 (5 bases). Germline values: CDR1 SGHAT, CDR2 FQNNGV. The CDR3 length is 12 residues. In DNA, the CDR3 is TGTGCCAGCAGCCTAGACAGAGGGGAGCTGTTTTTT. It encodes CASSLDRGELFF.